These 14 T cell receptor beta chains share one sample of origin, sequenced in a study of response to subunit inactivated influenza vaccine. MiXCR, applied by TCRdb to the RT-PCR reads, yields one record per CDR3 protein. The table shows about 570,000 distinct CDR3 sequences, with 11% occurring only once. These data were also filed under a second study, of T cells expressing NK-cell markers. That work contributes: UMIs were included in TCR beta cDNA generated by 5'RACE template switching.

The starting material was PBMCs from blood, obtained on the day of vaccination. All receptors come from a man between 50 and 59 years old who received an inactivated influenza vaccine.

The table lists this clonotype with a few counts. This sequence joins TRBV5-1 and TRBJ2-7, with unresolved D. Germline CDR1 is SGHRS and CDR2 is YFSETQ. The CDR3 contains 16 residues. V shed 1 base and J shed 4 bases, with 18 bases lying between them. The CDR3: CASSLYASSTGYEQYF. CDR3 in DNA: TGCGCCAGCAGCTTGTACGCTTCGTCTACTGGATACGAGCAGTACTTC.

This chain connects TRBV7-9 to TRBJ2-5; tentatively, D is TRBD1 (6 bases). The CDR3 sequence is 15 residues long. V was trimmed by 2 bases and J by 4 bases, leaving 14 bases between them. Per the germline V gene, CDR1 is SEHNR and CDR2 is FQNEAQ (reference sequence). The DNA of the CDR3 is TGTGCCAGCAGCTTACTAGGTCAGGGGAGAGAGACCCAGTACTTC. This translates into CASSLLGQGRETQYF.

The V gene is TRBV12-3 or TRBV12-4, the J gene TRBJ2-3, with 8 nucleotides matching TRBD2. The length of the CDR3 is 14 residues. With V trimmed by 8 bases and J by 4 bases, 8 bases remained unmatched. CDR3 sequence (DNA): TGTGCCAGCCAAAAACGGGGGGGCTCAGATACGCAGTATTTT. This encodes CASQKRGGSDTQYF.

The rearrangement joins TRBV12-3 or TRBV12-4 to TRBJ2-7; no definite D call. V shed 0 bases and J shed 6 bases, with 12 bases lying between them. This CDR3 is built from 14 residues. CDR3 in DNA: TGTGCCAGCAGTTTAGCGACCTCGTGGGTCGAGCAGTACTTC. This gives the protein CASSLATSWVEQYF.

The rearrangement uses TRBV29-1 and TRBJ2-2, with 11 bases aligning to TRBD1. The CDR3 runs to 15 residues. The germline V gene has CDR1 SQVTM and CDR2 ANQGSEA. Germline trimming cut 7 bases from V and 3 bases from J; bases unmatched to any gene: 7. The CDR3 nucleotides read TGCAGCGCGTCGGACAGGGGGCCGGACACCGGGGAGCTGTTTTTT. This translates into CSASDRGPDTGELFF.

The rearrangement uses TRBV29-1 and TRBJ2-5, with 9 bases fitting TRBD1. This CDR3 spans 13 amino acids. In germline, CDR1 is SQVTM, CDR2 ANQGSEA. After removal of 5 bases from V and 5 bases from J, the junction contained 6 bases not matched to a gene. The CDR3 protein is CSVNRGQWETQYF. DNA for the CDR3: TGCAGCGTTAACAGGGGGCAGTGGGAGACCCAGTACTTC.

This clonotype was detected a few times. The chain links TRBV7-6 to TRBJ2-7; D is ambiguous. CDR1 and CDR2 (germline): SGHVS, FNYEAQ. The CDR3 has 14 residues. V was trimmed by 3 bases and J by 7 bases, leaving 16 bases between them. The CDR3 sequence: CASSLMTNPGEQYF. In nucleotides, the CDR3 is TGTGCCAGCAGCTTGATGACGAACCCTGGGGAGCAGTACTTC.

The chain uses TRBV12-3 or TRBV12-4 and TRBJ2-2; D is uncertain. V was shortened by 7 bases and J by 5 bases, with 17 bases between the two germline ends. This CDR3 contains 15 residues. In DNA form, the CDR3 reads TGTGCCAGCAAGCAGGCGGTTCAGTCGACCGGGGAGCTGTTTTTT. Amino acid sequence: CASKQAVQSTGELFF.

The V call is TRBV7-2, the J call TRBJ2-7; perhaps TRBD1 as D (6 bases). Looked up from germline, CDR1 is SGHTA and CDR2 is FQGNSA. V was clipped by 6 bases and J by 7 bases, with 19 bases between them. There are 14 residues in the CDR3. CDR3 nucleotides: TGTGCCAGCAGGACCGGACAGTCAAGGGGGGAGCAGTACTTC. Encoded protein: CASRTGQSRGEQYF.

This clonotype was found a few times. The CDR3 DNA reads TGTGCCAGCAGCTTGTCCTTGATGGGGAGCCTTGGGGCCAACGTCCTGACTTTC. Its protein is CASSLSLMGSLGANVLTF. The rearrangement joins TRBV5-6 to TRBJ2-6; D is possibly TRBD2 (5 bases). Looked up from germline, CDR1 is SGHDT and CDR2 is YYEEEE. The ends were cut back, 1 base at V and 3 bases at J, with 17 bases in the middle. CDR3 length equals 18 residues.

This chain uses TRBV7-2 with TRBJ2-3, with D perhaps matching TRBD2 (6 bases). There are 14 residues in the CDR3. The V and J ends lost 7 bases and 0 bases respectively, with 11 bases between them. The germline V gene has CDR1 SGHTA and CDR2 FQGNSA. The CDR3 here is CASKEGWSTDTQYF. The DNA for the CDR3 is TGTGCCAGCAAGGAGGGGTGGAGCACAGATACGCAGTATTTT. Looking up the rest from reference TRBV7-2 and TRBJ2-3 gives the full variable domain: GAGVSQSPSNKVTEKGKDVELRCDPISGHTALYWYRQSLGQGLEFLIYFQGNSAPDKSGLPSDRFSAERTGGSVSTLTIQRTQQEDSAVYLCASKEGWSTDTQYFGPGTRLTVL.

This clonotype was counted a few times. The CDR3: CASSLSRVSYNEQFF. The CDR3 region has the DNA TGTGCCAGCAGCTTAAGTAGGGTCTCCTACAATGAGCAGTTCTTC. The chain combines TRBV7-9 with TRBJ2-1; D is ambiguous. There are 15 residues in the CDR3. Trimming stripped 2 bases from V and 0 bases from J, with 8 bases between. The germline gives CDR1 SEHNR, CDR2 FQNEAQ (reference sequence).

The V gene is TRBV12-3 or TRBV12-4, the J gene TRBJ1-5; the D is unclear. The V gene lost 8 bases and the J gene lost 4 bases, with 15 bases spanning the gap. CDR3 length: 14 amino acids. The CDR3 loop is CASAKLRENQPQHF. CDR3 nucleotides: TGTGCCAGCGCTAAACTTCGGGAAAATCAGCCCCAGCATTTT.

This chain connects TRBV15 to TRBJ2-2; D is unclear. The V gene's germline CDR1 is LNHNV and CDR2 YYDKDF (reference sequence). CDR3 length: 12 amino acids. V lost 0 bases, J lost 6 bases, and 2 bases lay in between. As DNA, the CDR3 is TGTGCCACCAGCAGAGATGCCGGGGAGCTGTTTTTT. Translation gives CATSRDAGELFF.